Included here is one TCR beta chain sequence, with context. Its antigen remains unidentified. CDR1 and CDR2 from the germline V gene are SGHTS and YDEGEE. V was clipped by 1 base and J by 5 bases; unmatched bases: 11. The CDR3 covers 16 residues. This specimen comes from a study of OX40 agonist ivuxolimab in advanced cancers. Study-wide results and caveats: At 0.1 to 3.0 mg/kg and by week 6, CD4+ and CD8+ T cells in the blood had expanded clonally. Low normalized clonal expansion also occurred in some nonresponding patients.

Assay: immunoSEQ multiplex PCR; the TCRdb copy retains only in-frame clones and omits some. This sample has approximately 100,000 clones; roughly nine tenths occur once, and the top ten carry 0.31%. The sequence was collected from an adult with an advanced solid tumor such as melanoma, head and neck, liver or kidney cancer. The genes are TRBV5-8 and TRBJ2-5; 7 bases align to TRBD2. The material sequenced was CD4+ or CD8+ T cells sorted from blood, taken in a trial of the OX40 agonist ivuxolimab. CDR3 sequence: CASSLLLGRRYETQYF. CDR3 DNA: TGTGCCAGCAGCTTGTTGCTCGGGAGGAGATATGAGACCCAGTACTTC.